The 25 T cell receptor beta chains below all came from one sample that was sequenced in a study of blood T cell repertoires in COVID-19. Clones were read by immunoSEQ multiplex PCR, and TCRdb kept only the in-frame ones, dropping some. Of about 150,000 clones in the sample, 80% to 90% were seen once. Specimen: peripheral blood. The receptors shown here come from an elderly man with acute or convalescent COVID-19.

This chain joins TRBV30 and TRBJ1-2; possible D gene TRBD1, 6 bases. This CDR3 has 13 amino acids. Per germline, CDR1 GTSNPN and CDR2 SVGIG (reference sequence). CDR3 DNA: TGTGCTGTAGCGGGGGGCATCGGCTATGGCTACACCTTC. It codes for CAVAGGIGYGYTF.

The chain carries TRBV18 and TRBJ2-1, with D maybe TRBD1 (5 bases). Trimming stripped 2 bases from V and 9 bases from J, with 14 bases between. There are 14 residues in the CDR3. The germline V gene encodes CDR1 KGHSH and CDR2 LQKENI. CDR3 in amino acids: CASSPANRQGEQFF. The CDR3 nucleotides read TGTGCCAGCTCACCAGCGAACAGGCAGGGTGAGCAGTTCTTC. The full variable domain, with the rest looked up from reference TRBV18 and TRBJ2-1, is NAGVMQNPRHLVRRRGQEARLRCSPMKGHSHVYWYRQLPEEGLKFMVYLQKENIIDESGMPKERFSAEFPKEGPSILRIQQVVRGDSAAYFCASSPANRQGEQFFGPGTRLTVL.

CDR3 DNA sequence: TGCGCCAGCAGCCAAGGATACAACAGGGGCTCTGGAAACACCATATATTTT. Protein sequence: CASSQGYNRGSGNTIYF. V and J are TRBV4-1 and TRBJ1-3, with TRBD1 matching over 7 bases. CDR1 is MGHRA and CDR2 is YSYEKL in the germline V gene. CDR3 size: 17 residues. Trimming at V came to 1 base and at J to 0 bases, leaving 6 bases not matched to a gene.

V gene TRBV5-1 combines with J gene TRBJ2-2; TRBD1 agrees at 9 bases. CDR3 size: 17 residues. Germline lookup yields CDR1 SGHRS and CDR2 YFSETQ. Losses at the gene ends were 3 bases for V and 6 bases for J; bases not matched to a gene: 12. DNA for the CDR3: TGCGCCAGCAGCTATCGACGGACAGGGGCGGACGCCGGGGAGCTGTTTTTT. Encoded protein: CASSYRRTGADAGELFF.

This clone showed up just a few times. The chain carries TRBV30 and TRBJ1-5; 7 bases are shared with TRBD1. The CDR3 is 15 amino acids. V shed 1 base and J 0 bases; nucleotides not matched to a gene: 3. The germline V gene has CDR1 GTSNPN and CDR2 SVGIG (reference sequence). CDR3 in amino acids: CAWSANRGSNQPQHF. Written as DNA, the CDR3 is TGTGCCTGGAGTGCCAACAGGGGTAGCAATCAGCCCCAGCATTTT.

The chain uses TRBV18 and TRBJ2-7; 7 bases agree with TRBD1. The J segment lost 0 bases and the V segment lost 3 bases, leaving 2 bases of the junction unmatched. Looked up from germline, CDR1 is KGHSH and CDR2 is LQKENI. The CDR3 spans 14 residues. This chain's CDR3 is CASSPSGGSYEQYF. The CDR3 DNA sequence: TGTGCCAGCTCACCCTCAGGGGGCTCCTACGAGCAGTACTTC.

The rearrangement joins TRBV4-2 to TRBJ2-1; 7 positions match TRBD2. Germline CDR1 LGHNA, CDR2 YNFKEQ. J lost 12 bases, V lost 1 base, and 9 bases had no gene match. The CDR3 extends over 14 amino acids. CDR3 in DNA: TGTGCCAGCAGCCAAGGTTGGGTAGCGGGTGGGCAGTTCTTC. It codes for CASSQGWVAGGQFF.

The rearrangement joins TRBV10-1 to TRBJ1-2; TRBD1 is a possible D gene (5 bases). The CDR3 consists of 15 residues. Looked up from germline, CDR1 is WNHNN and CDR2 is SYGVQD (reference sequence). Trimming stripped 2 bases from V and 5 bases from J, with 15 bases between. The chain's CDR3 is CASSEGAPVVYGYTF. CDR3 sequence (DNA): TGCGCCAGCAGTGAGGGGGCGCCGGTTGTGTATGGCTACACCTTC.

The gene calls are TRBV2 and TRBJ2-7, with D tentatively TRBD1 (5 bases). The germline V gene has CDR1 SNHLY and CDR2 FYNNEI. CDR3 size: 14 residues. V lost 6 bases to trimming and J lost 3 bases, with 15 bases between them. The CDR3 here is CASSPVARDYEQYF. In DNA form, the CDR3 reads TGTGCCAGCAGCCCAGTGGCCAGGGACTACGAGCAGTACTTC.

DNA for the CDR3: TGTGCCGCAGGGGAACTAGGTATTCAGTACTTC. Protein product: CAAGELGIQYF. The chain employs TRBV6-5 and TRBJ2-4; D possibly corresponds to TRBD1 (6 bases). Trimming stripped 11 bases from V and 10 bases from J, with 15 bases between. CDR3 size: 11 residues. In germline, CDR1 is MNHEY, CDR2 SVGAGI.

V is TRBV11-1 and J is TRBJ2-5, with a weak D call TRBD2 (5 bases). The CDR3 has 15 residues. Germline CDR1 reads SGHAT; CDR2 reads FQDESV (reference sequence). Trimming stripped 2 bases from V and 0 bases from J, with 10 bases between. CDR3 sequence: CASSLQDLYQETQYF. The CDR3 DNA follows: TGTGCCAGCAGCTTACAGGACTTGTACCAAGAGACCCAGTACTTC.

The chain recombines TRBV29-1 with TRBJ2-3, with D possibly being TRBD2 (5 bases). Germline V CDR1 and CDR2: SQVTM, ANQGSEA. V shed 6 bases and J shed 0 bases, with 10 bases lying between them. The CDR3 contains 13 residues. The CDR3 reads CSVGRTSTDTQYF. As DNA, the CDR3 is TGCAGCGTGGGTCGGACTAGCACAGATACGCAGTATTTT.

The rearrangement joins TRBV9 to TRBJ1-2, with D unresolved. CDR1 is SGDLS and CDR2 is YYNGEE in the germline V gene. V was cut by 0 bases and J by 6 bases, with 6 bases left in between. The CDR3 is 12 residues long. CDR3 sequence reads: CASSVAANGYTF. In DNA form, the CDR3 reads TGTGCCAGCAGCGTAGCCGCTAATGGCTACACCTTC.

The gene calls are TRBV6-5 and TRBJ1-1; D unresolved. Trimming shortened V by 4 bases and J by 5 bases, and 11 bases separated the two germline ends. The germline gives CDR1 MNHEY, CDR2 SVGAGI. The CDR3 sequence is 13 residues long. The CDR3 loop reads CASSWGPGTEAFF. CDR3 in DNA: TGTGCCAGCAGTTGGGGTCCGGGAACTGAAGCTTTCTTT.

The rearrangement joins TRBV2 to TRBJ1-6; D unresolved. The CDR3 has 16 amino acids. V was clipped by 5 bases and J by 0 bases, with 11 bases between them. The V gene's germline CDR1 is SNHLY and CDR2 FYNNEI. The CDR3 DNA reads TGTGCCAGCAGTCCCGGGGTTAGCTCCTATAATTCACCCCTCCACTTT. The encoded protein is CASSPGVSSYNSPLHF. Using reference TRBV2 and TRBJ1-6 for the parts outside the CDR3, the full variable domain is EPEVTQTPSHQVTQMGQEVILRCVPISNHLYFYWYRQILGQKVEFLVSFYNNEISEKSEIFDDQFSVERPDGSNFTLKIRSTKLEDSAMYFCASSPGVSSYNSPLHFGNGTRLTVT.

The chain is built from TRBV24-1 and TRBJ2-5; TRBD2 matches 15 bases. Germline CDR1 KGHDR, CDR2 SFDVKD. V shed 9 bases and J 4 bases; nucleotides not matched to a gene: 5. The CDR3 contains 15 residues. The CDR3 sequence is CATPGTSGRRETQYF. The DNA for the CDR3 is TGTGCCACCCCAGGGACTAGCGGGAGGAGAGAGACCCAGTACTTC.

The chain carries TRBV5-1 and TRBJ1-4; D remains unclear. Germline values: CDR1 SGHRS, CDR2 YFSETQ. V was trimmed by 2 bases and J by 0 bases, leaving 8 bases between them. This CDR3 contains 15 residues. This CDR3 reads CASSFSRATNEKLFF. The CDR3 coding sequence is TGCGCCAGCAGCTTTTCCCGGGCAACTAATGAAAAACTGTTTTTT.

The table lists this clone with a count of one. The gene calls are TRBV28 and TRBJ1-3; 7 nucleotides agree with TRBD1. After removal of 7 bases from V and 6 bases from J, the junction contained 15 bases not matched to a gene. Germline V lookup: CDR1 MDHEN, CDR2 SYDVKM. The CDR3 totals 16 residues. The CDR3 reads CASITTGTRSENTIYF. CDR3 DNA sequence: TGTGCCAGCATTACGACAGGGACCAGATCAGAAAACACCATATATTTT.

The rearrangement uses TRBV10-3 and TRBJ1-2; 8 bases are a match to TRBD1. The V and J ends lost 4 bases and 4 bases, in that order; junction bases with no gene match: 5. Germline lookup yields CDR1 ENHRY and CDR2 SYGVKD. The CDR3 is 14 amino acids. CDR3 in DNA: TGTGCCATCAGTGTGTTTGGGACAGGCTATGGCTACACCTTC. This translates into CAISVFGTGYGYTF.

The chain has TRBV28 and TRBJ1-2, with unresolved D. The CDR3 sequence is 13 residues long. The V and J ends lost 3 bases and 1 base respectively, with 6 bases between them. Germline-derived CDR1 and CDR2 are MDHEN and SYDVKM. CDR3 DNA sequence: TGTGCCAGCAGTTTTGGGCGTAACTATGGCTACACCTTC. Translation: CASSFGRNYGYTF.

This chain connects TRBV19 to TRBJ1-1; 9 positions match TRBD1. The CDR3 is made up of 17 amino acids. Germline values: CDR1 LNHDA, CDR2 SQIVND (reference sequence). After removal of 3 bases from V and 1 base from J, the junction contained 9 bases not matched to a gene. CDR3 DNA sequence: TGTGCCAGTAGTATTATCGGACAGGGGATACGGAACACTGAAGCTTTCTTT. Translation gives CASSIIGQGIRNTEAFF.

V gene TRBV2 combines with J gene TRBJ2-5; 16 bases align to TRBD2. V dropped 7 bases and J dropped 5; count of bases not matched to a gene: 7. The CDR3 loop spans 16 amino acids. The germline V gene has CDR1 SNHLY and CDR2 FYNNEI. The CDR3 region is CASKGTSGGAGETQYF. The CDR3 DNA reads TGTGCCAGCAAAGGGACTAGCGGGGGGGCCGGGGAGACCCAGTACTTC.

The rearrangement uses TRBV5-1 and TRBJ1-3; no clear D gene. V was cut by 4 bases and J by 0 bases, with 11 bases left in between. In germline, CDR1 is SGHRS, CDR2 YFSETQ. CDR3 size: 15 residues. The CDR3 nucleotides read TGCGCCAGCAGCCCCGGAGGTAGCTCTGGAAACACCATATATTTT. Translation gives CASSPGGSSGNTIYF.

The chain combines TRBV29-1 with TRBJ2-1; TRBD2 aligns across 9 bases. CDR3 length: 15 residues. Germline assignment: CDR1 SQVTM and CDR2 ANQGSEA. The V gene end was trimmed by 3 bases and the J gene end by 4 bases; junction bases not matched to a gene: 7. The CDR3 bases are TGCAGCGTTGATAGTAGCGGGGGCCCATACAATGAGCAGTTCTTC. It specifies CSVDSSGGPYNEQFF.

The rearrangement joins TRBV5-1 to TRBJ2-3; 12 positions agree with TRBD2. This CDR3 spans 14 amino acids. Germline assignment: CDR1 SGHRS and CDR2 YFSETQ. The ends lost 5 bases at V and 8 bases at J; junction bases unmatched: 6. This CDR3 reads CASSTTSGSGTQYF. DNA of the CDR3: TGCGCCAGCAGTACGACTAGCGGGAGTGGTACGCAGTATTTT.